The clone carrying this T cell receptor (beta chain) was counted between two and nine times. As yet, its antigen is unknown. With V trimmed by 5 bases and J by 6 bases, 8 bases remained unmatched. The CDR3 runs to 14 residues. Looked up from germline, CDR1 is SQVTM and CDR2 is ANQGSEA. The study ran its PCR with 60 Vbeta and 13 Jbeta primers. Profiled with immunoSEQ multiplex PCR; TCRdb holds only in-frame clones, not every one. The sample carries about 110,000 clones, approximately 79% recorded once. This sample was included in a study of cytomegalovirus exposure and HLA in healthy donors. Study-wide results and caveats: Being indistinguishable, some V segments were excluded, TRBV6-2 and TRBV6-3 among them.

Sequencing was performed on PBMCs. The clonotype originates from a woman aged 40 to 49 in good health and CMV-seronegative. The chain has TRBV29-1 and TRBJ2-1; 9 nucleotides align to TRBD1. CDR3 region: CSVSTGGAINEQFF. The CDR3 DNA reads TGCAGCGTTTCAACAGGGGGCGCAATCAATGAGCAGTTCTTC.